Listed below are T cell receptor beta chains from one sample, sequenced in a study of metastatic and nonmetastatic thyroid tumors. TCRdb reprocessed the PCR reads using MiXCR. The sample contains some 32,000 clones, about 20% of which appear only once. Sequenced: blood. These receptors all come from a female donor with papillary thyroid cancer or a benign thyroid nodule (not recorded which). Some clones in this sample may be carry-over from other donors' samples. Both conserved end residues are trimmed from each CDR3. Each record gives: V gene, clone size, J gene, CDR3 protein. The size field is filled for only some rows; it gives once, few, many or a size class.

V gene: TRBV7-9
clone size: many
J gene: TRBJ1-4
CDR3 protein: ASSFMAANEKLF

V gene: TRBV25-1
clone size: medium-sized
J gene: TRBJ2-2
CDR3 protein: ASGWGIQNTGELF

V gene: TRBV2
clone size: many
J gene: TRBJ2-7
CDR3 protein: ASRGNKPGQRFKQY

V gene: TRBV6-2/TRBV6-3
clone size: many
J gene: TRBJ2-7
CDR3 protein: ASSQQPASGRTEQY

V gene: TRBV20-1
clone size: medium-sized
J gene: TRBJ2-5
CDR3 protein: SAPNPGLAGGRETQY

V gene: TRBV7-6
clone size: many
J gene: TRBJ2-3
CDR3 protein: ASSSIAGGLGTQY

V gene: TRBV15
clone size: .
J gene: TRBJ1-5
CDR3 protein: ATSRDFTGTQPQH

V gene: TRBV2
clone size: few
J gene: TRBJ1-1
CDR3 protein: ASTRVLNTEAF

V gene: TRBV19
clone size: many
J gene: TRBJ2-7
CDR3 protein: ASSIGQPFYEQY

V gene: TRBV5-1
clone size: .
J gene: TRBJ1-3
CDR3 protein: ASSNPAGAGNTIY

V gene: TRBV28
clone size: many
J gene: TRBJ2-5
CDR3 protein: ASSRGGEETQY

V gene: TRBV28
clone size: many
J gene: TRBJ1-5
CDR3 protein: ASSSGQSITNQPQH

V gene: TRBV18
clone size: many
J gene: TRBJ2-3
CDR3 protein: ASNSGGAEDTQY

V gene: TRBV6-1
clone size: medium-sized
J gene: TRBJ2-3
CDR3 protein: ASSEAPPREQY

V gene: TRBV28
clone size: many
J gene: TRBJ2-1
CDR3 protein: ASLRTGGYNEQF

V gene: TRBV6-1
clone size: .
J gene: TRBJ2-7
CDR3 protein: ASRWTHNSYEQY

V gene: TRBV6-1
clone size: many
J gene: TRBJ2-7
CDR3 protein: ASSPDRATLYEQY

V gene: TRBV6-1
clone size: .
J gene: TRBJ2-5
CDR3 protein: ASSPRGREETQY

V gene: TRBV3-1
clone size: many
J gene: TRBJ2-5
CDR3 protein: ASSQGGEAQETQY

V gene: TRBV2
clone size: many
J gene: TRBJ2-3
CDR3 protein: ASSQNAGPPRDTQY

V gene: TRBV27
clone size: few
J gene: TRBJ2-7
CDR3 protein: ASSSPGGARGPYGQY

V gene: TRBV5-1
clone size: medium-sized
J gene: TRBJ1-1
CDR3 protein: ASSLERGTEAF

V gene: TRBV6-1
clone size: medium-sized
J gene: TRBJ1-6
CDR3 protein: ASNRGYNSPLH

V gene: TRBV7-2
clone size: many
J gene: TRBJ1-5
CDR3 protein: ASSRQPNQPQH